This T cell receptor beta chain originates from a study of T cells in Graves' hyperthyroidism and ophthalmopathy. Study context: Peripheral blood specimens were obtained at initial diagnosis, prior to any treatment.

This clonotype was seen ten or more times. Antigen specificity is unknown. The V segment lost 3 bases and the J segment 4 bases; nucleotides outside the gene matches: 4. Germline V gene data show CDR1 as SGHTA and CDR2 as FQGTGA. This CDR3 is built from 16 residues. There were TCR beta CDR3 regions amplified from RNA transcripts. First-round RT-PCR targeting the TCR CDR3 was performed with the HTBI primer set. Each CDR3 protein is one row after TCRdb ran MiXCR on the multiplex PCR reads. The data contain 400,000 to 450,000 distinct CDR3 sequences, approximately 15% of them seen just once; the ten biggest clones take up about 12%. PBMCs were sourced from around 10 ml fresh peripheral blood. Study-level results: Stable hyperthyroidism was separated from ophthalmopathy by a model based on 13 V-J features. Expanded thyroid clonotypes (above 0.001) were mostly also found in blood.

This TCR was recovered from a young man with Graves' ophthalmopathy. The sample comprised blood. The V gene is TRBV7-3, the J gene TRBJ2-1; 12 bases align to TRBD2. The CDR3 coding sequence is TGTGCCAGCAGCTTTGGAGGGACTAGCGGGTACAATGAGCAGTTCTTC. Protein sequence: CASSFGGTSGYNEQFF.